This TCR beta chain was sequenced for a study of T-cell memory formation after mild COVID-19. Findings and caveats of the study: Some responding clones appeared in pre-infection memory, suggesting cross-reactive memory joined. The study found contracting CD4+ clones mainly in CM and EM and contracting CD8+ clones in EMRA. Day 15 to 85 contractors were CD4/CD8 balanced; later expanders leaned CD4+.

This clonotype was counted only a few times. Its matching antigen is unknown. Constant-segment primers were used for 5'RACE, and the resulting TCR alpha and TCR beta cDNA libraries carried sample barcodes and UMIs. Via MiXCR, TCRdb re-called the 5' RACE reads, giving one row per CDR3 protein. Of roughly 320,000 distinct CDR3 sequences in the sample, around 27% were seen once. V shed 3 bases and J shed 3 bases, with 12 bases lying between them. This CDR3 is built from 15 residues. Per germline, CDR1 KGHDR and CDR2 SFDVKD. The TCR sequence derives from an adult woman who had mild COVID-19 (a few samples of this study predate the infection). Cell type and time point are not known. Sequencing was done on a sample of PBMCs or a T cell subset sorted from them (not recorded which). The chain employs TRBV24-1 and TRBJ2-3; the D gene is possibly TRBD1 (5 bases). The CDR3 sequence is CATSDAGLWTDTQYF. DNA for the CDR3: TGTGCCACCAGTGATGCAGGGCTTTGGACAGATACGCAGTATTTT.